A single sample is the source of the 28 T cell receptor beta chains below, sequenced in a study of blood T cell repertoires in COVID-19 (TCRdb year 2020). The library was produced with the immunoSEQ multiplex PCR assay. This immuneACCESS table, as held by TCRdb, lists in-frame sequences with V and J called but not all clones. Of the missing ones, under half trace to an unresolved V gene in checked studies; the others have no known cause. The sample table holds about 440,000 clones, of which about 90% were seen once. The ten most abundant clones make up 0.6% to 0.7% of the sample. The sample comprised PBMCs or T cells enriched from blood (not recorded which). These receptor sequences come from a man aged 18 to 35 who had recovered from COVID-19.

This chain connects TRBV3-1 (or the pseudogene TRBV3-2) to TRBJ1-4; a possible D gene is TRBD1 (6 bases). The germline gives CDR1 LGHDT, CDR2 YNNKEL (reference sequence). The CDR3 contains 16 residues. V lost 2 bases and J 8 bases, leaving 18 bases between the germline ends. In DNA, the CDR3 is TGTGCCAGCAGCCAACGGACCCCCAGGGGCGGCGAAAAACTGTTTTTT. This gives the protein CASSQRTPRGGEKLFF.

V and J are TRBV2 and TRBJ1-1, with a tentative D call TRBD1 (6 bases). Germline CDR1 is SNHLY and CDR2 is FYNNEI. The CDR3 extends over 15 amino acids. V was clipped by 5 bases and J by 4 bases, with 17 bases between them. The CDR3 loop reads CASSSLGGLGTEAFF. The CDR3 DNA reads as TGTGCCAGCAGTTCCCTCGGGGGGCTGGGCACTGAAGCTTTCTTT.

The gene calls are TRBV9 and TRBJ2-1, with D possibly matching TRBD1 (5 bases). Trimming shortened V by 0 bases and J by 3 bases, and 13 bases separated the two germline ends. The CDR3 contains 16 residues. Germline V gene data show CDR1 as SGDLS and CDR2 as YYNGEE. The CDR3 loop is CASSVGGHVGYNEQFF. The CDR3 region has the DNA TGTGCCAGCAGCGTAGGGGGCCACGTGGGCTACAATGAGCAGTTCTTC.

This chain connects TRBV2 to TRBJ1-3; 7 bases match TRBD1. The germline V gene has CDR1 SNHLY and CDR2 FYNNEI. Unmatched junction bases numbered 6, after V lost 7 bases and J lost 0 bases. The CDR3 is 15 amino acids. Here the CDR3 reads CASTPTGASGNTIYF. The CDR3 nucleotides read TGTGCCAGCACCCCTACAGGGGCCTCTGGAAACACCATATATTTT.

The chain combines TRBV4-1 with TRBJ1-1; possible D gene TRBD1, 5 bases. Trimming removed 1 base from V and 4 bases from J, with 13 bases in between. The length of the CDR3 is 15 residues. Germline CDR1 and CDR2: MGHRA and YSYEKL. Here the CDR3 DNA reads TGCGCCAGCAGCCAAGGGACGGGGGGGTTCACTGAAGCTTTCTTT. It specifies CASSQGTGGFTEAFF.

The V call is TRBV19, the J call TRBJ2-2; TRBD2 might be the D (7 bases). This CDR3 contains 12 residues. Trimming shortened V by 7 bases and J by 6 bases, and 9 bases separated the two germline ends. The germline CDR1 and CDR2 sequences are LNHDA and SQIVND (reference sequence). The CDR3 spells CASKGGPGELFF. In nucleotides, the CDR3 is TGTGCCAGTAAGGGGGGGCCCGGGGAGCTGTTTTTT.

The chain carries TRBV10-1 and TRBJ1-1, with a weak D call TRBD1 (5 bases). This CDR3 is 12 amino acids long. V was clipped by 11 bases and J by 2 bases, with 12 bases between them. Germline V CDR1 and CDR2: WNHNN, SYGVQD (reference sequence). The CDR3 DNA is TGCGCCTCCGCAGGGCCAAACACTGAAGCTTTCTTT. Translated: CASAGPNTEAFF.

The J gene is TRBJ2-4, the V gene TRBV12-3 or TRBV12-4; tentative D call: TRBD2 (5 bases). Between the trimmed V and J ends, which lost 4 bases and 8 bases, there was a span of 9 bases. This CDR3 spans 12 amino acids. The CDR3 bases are TGTGCCAGCAGTTACGCACTAGACATTCAGTACTTC. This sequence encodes CASSYALDIQYF.

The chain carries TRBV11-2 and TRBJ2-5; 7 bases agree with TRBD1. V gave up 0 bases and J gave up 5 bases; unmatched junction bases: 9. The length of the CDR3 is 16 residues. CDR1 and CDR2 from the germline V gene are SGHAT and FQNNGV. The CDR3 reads CASSLDGQGVGETQYF. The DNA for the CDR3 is TGTGCCAGCAGCTTAGACGGGCAGGGGGTCGGGGAGACCCAGTACTTC.

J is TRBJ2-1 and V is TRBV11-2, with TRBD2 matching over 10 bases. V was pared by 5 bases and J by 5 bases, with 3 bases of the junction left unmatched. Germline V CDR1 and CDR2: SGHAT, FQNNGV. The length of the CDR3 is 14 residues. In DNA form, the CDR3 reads TGTGCCAGCAGCCCAGGGACTAGCGACAATGAGCAGTTCTTC. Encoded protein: CASSPGTSDNEQFF.

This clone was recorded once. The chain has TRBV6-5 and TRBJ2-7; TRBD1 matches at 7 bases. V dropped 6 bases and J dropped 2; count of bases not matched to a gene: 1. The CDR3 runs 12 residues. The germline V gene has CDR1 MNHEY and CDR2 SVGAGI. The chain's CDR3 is CASRQGAYEQYF. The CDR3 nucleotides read TGTGCCAGCAGGCAGGGGGCCTACGAGCAGTACTTC.

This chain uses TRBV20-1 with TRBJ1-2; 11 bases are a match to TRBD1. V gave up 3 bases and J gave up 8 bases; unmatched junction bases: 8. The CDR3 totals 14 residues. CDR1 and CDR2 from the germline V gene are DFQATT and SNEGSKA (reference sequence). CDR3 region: CSASPGQGALGYTF. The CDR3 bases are TGCAGTGCTAGTCCCGGACAGGGGGCGCTCGGCTACACCTTC.

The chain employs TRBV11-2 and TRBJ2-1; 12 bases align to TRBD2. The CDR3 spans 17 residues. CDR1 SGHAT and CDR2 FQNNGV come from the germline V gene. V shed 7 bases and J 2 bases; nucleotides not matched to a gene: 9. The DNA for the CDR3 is TGTGCCAGCACCGCGACTAGCGGGGGTCCTACCTACAATGAGCAGTTCTTC. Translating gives CASTATSGGPTYNEQFF.

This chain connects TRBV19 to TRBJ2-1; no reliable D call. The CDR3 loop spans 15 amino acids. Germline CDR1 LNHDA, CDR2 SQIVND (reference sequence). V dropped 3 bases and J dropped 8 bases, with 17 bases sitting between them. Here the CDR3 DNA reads TGTGCCAGTAGTATGGGCCAGGTCCTTTTGGATGAGCAGTTCTTC. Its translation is CASSMGQVLLDEQFF.

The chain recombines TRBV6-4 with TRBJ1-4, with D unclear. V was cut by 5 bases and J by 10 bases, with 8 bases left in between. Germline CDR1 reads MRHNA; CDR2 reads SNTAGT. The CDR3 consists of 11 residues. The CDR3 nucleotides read TGTGCCAGCAGTAAGTCAGGAAAACTGTTTTTT. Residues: CASSKSGKLFF.

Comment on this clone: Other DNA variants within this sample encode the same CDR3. The CDR3, as DNA: TGTGCCAGCAGTGAGAGTGGAAACACCATATATTTT. This gives the protein CASSESGNTIYF. The chain joins TRBV25-1 to TRBJ1-3; the D is unclear. The length of the CDR3 is 12 residues. V lost 3 bases and J lost 3, with 3 bases in between. Germline CDR1 and CDR2: MGHDK and SYGVNS. The full variable domain, its missing parts supplied by reference TRBV25-1 and TRBJ1-3, is EADIYQTPRYLVIGTGKKITLECSQTMGHDKMYWYQQDPGMELHLIHYSYGVNSTEKGDLSSESTVSRIRTEHFPLTLESARPSHTSQYLCASSESGNTIYFGEGSWLTVV.

CDR3 nucleotides: TGTGCCAGCAGCCAAAGCGGGCTAGCGGAGCCGAGCTCCTACAATGAGCAGTTCTTC. The encoded protein is CASSQSGLAEPSSYNEQFF. The chain recombines TRBV3-1 (or the pseudogene TRBV3-2) with TRBJ2-1; TRBD2 matches 7 bases. With 2 bases clipped from V and 0 bases from J, the junction kept 13 bases outside the gene matches. The germline CDR1 and CDR2 sequences are LGHDT and YNNKEL (reference sequence). The CDR3 has 19 amino acids.

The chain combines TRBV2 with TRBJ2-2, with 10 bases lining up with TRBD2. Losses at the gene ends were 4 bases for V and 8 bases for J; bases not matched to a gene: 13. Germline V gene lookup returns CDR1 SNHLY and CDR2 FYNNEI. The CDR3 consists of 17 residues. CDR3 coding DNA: TGTGCCAGCAGTGCGCGAGCAGCGGGAGGGCCTTGGGGGGAGCTGTTTTTT. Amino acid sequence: CASSARAAGGPWGELFF.

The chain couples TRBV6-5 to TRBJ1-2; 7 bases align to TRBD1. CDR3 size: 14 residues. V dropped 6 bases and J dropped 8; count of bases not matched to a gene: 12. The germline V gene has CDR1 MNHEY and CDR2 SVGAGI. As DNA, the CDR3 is TGTGCCAGCAGCCCGGGACAGTTCGGAGGCGGCTACACCTTC. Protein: CASSPGQFGGGYTF.

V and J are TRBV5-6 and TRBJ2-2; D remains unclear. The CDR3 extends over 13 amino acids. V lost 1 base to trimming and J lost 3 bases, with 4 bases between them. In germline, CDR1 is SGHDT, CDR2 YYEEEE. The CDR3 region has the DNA TGTGCCAGCAGCTTGACAGACACCGGGGAGCTGTTTTTT. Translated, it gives CASSLTDTGELFF.

CDR3 region: CSVFNGDGYTF. In DNA, the CDR3 is TGCAGCGTTTTCAACGGGGATGGCTACACCTTC. The chain carries TRBV29-1 and TRBJ1-2, with D hard to call. V was pared by 5 bases and J by 6 bases, with 10 bases between. Germline CDR1 SQVTM, CDR2 ANQGSEA. The CDR3 is made up of 11 amino acids.

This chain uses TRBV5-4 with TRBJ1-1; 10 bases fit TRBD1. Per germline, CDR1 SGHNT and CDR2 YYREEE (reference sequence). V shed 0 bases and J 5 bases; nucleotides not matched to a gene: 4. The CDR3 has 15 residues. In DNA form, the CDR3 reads TGTGCCAGCAGCTTGGGACAGGGGGCGAGGACTGAAGCTTTCTTT. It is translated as CASSLGQGARTEAFF.

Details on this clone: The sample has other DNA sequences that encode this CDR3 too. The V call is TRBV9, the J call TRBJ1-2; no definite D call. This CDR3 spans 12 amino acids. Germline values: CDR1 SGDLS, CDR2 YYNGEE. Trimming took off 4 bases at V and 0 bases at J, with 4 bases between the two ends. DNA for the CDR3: TGTGCCAGCAGCCTCTCTAACTATGGCTACACCTTC. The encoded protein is CASSLSNYGYTF.

CDR3 loop: CASSRPWTGVTNSPLHF. DNA for the CDR3: TGTGCCAGTAGTCGTCCTTGGACAGGGGTCACGAATTCACCCCTCCACTTT. This chain connects TRBV19 to TRBJ1-6; 9 bases are a match to TRBD1. The CDR3 length is 17 residues. V was clipped by 5 bases and J by 7 bases; unmatched bases: 12. Germline-derived CDR1 and CDR2 are LNHDA and SQIVND (reference sequence).

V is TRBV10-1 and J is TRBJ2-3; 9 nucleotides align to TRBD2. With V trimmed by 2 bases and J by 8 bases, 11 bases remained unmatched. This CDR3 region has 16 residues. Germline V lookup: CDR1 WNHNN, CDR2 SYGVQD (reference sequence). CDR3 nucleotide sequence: TGCGCCAGCAGTGAGATGGGTAGCGGGAGAGGTGGTACGCAGTATTTT. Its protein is CASSEMGSGRGGTQYF.

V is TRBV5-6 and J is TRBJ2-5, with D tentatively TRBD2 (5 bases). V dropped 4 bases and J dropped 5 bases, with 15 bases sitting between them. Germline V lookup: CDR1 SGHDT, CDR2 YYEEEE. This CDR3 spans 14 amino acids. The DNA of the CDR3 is TGTGCCAGCAGCCTGTGGGTCCCGGGGGAGACCCAGTACTTC. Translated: CASSLWVPGETQYF.

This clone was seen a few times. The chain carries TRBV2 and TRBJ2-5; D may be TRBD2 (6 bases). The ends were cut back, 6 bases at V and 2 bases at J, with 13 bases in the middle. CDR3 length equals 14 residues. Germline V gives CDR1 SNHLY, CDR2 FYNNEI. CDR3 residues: CASRTIAVQETQYF. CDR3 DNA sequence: TGTGCCAGCAGAACAATAGCGGTACAAGAGACCCAGTACTTC.

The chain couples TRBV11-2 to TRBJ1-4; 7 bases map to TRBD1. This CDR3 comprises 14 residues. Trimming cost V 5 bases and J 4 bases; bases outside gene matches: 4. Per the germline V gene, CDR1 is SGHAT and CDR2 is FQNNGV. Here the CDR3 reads CASSPGQFNEKLFF. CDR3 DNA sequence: TGTGCCAGCAGCCCGGGACAGTTTAATGAAAAACTGTTTTTT.